These T cell receptor beta chains were read from a single sample in a study of Graves' ophthalmopathy and Graves' hyperthyroidism. TCRdb redid the calling of the multiplex PCR reads with MiXCR, one entry per CDR3 protein. The data show 200,000 to 250,000 distinct CDR3 sequences, roughly 21% seen once. The sequenced sample was peripheral blood. The receptors originated from a woman aged 45-65 years with Graves' ophthalmopathy. The CDR3 runs from the conserved cysteine through the conserved F or W. A D gene is named only where the DNA matches it firmly. Clone size, where shown, is once, few, many, or a class for clones that have expanded.

V gene: TRBV6-5; J gene: TRBJ2-5; D gene: NA; clone size: few; CDR3 protein: CASSYWSTGQETQYF; CDR3 DNA: TGTGCCAGCAGTTACTGGTCTACCGGGCAAGAGACCCAGTACTTC
V gene: TRBV7-9; J gene: TRBJ1-1; D gene: NA; clone size: many; CDR3 protein: CASRADRGGGTEAFF; CDR3 DNA: TGTGCCAGCAGAGCCGACAGAGGAGGGGGCACTGAAGCTTTCTTT
V gene: TRBV12-3/TRBV12-4; J gene: TRBJ1-1; D gene: NA; clone size: many; CDR3 protein: CASSFGLGGTEAFF; CDR3 DNA: TGTGCCAGCAGTTTTGGATTAGGAGGAACTGAAGCTTTCTTT
V gene: TRBV28; J gene: TRBJ1-1; D gene: NA; clone size: NA; CDR3 protein: CASSSYRDTEAFF; CDR3 DNA: TGTGCCAGCAGCTCCTACAGGGACACTGAAGCTTTCTTT
V gene: TRBV11-2; J gene: TRBJ2-5; D gene: TRBD2; clone size: many; CDR3 protein: CASTVQGLAGGETQYF; CDR3 DNA: TGTGCCAGCACCGTGCAGGGACTAGCGGGAGGAGAGACCCAGTACTTC
V gene: TRBV5-1; J gene: TRBJ2-7; D gene: TRBD2; clone size: many; CDR3 protein: CASSLVAGGYYEQYF; CDR3 DNA: TGCGCCAGCAGCTTGGTTGCGGGAGGGTATTACGAGCAGTACTTC
V gene: TRBV28; J gene: TRBJ2-7; D gene: TRBD2; clone size: many; CDR3 protein: CASSLGGGRYEQYF; CDR3 DNA: TGTGCCAGCAGTTTAGGGGGAGGGCGGTACGAGCAGTACTTC
V gene: TRBV12-3/TRBV12-4; J gene: TRBJ2-7; D gene: NA; clone size: NA; CDR3 protein: CASSLHGSSYEQYF; CDR3 DNA: TGTGCCAGCAGTTTACACGGGAGCTCCTACGAGCAGTACTTC
V gene: TRBV19; J gene: TRBJ1-5; D gene: TRBD1; clone size: many; CDR3 protein: CASSIVRQGAYSQPQHF; CDR3 DNA: TGTGCCAGTAGTATAGTGAGGCAGGGGGCATATAGTCAGCCCCAGCATTTT
V gene: TRBV7-3; J gene: TRBJ2-5; D gene: NA; clone size: many; CDR3 protein: CASSLSMVWETRDLNHSLETQYF; CDR3 DNA: TGTGCCAGCAGCTTAAGTATGGTCTGGGAGACCCGGGACCTCAATCATTCACTAGAGACCCAGTACTTC
V gene: TRBV13; J gene: TRBJ1-1; D gene: NA; clone size: many; CDR3 protein: CASDSGTNVIEAFF; CDR3 DNA: TGTGCCAGCGACTCCGGGACTAACGTAATTGAAGCTTTCTTT
V gene: TRBV28; J gene: TRBJ1-1; D gene: NA; clone size: many; CDR3 protein: CASSFLGARTEAFF; CDR3 DNA: TGTGCCAGCAGTTTTTTGGGGGCAAGGACTGAAGCTTTCTTT
V gene: TRBV9; J gene: TRBJ1-1; D gene: NA; clone size: many; CDR3 protein: CASSVGGAGLRGTEAFF; CDR3 DNA: TGTGCCAGCAGCGTAGGGGGGGCAGGGCTGAGGGGCACTGAAGCTTTCTTT
V gene: TRBV6-1; J gene: TRBJ1-1; D gene: NA; clone size: many; CDR3 protein: CASGNHGNTEAFF; CDR3 DNA: TGTGCCAGCGGCAATCACGGGAACACTGAAGCTTTCTTT
V gene: TRBV7-9; J gene: TRBJ2-5; D gene: NA; clone size: NA; CDR3 protein: CASSLLGRGEETQYF; CDR3 DNA: TGTGCCAGCAGCTTACTGGGCCGTGGAGAAGAGACCCAGTACTTC
V gene: TRBV12-3/TRBV12-4; J gene: TRBJ2-2; D gene: TRBD1; clone size: NA; CDR3 protein: CASRETGRNTGELFF; CDR3 DNA: TGTGCCAGCAGAGAGACAGGGAGGAACACCGGGGAGCTGTTTTTT
V gene: TRBV6-5; J gene: TRBJ2-1; D gene: TRBD1; clone size: many; CDR3 protein: CASNRQGRYNEQFF; CDR3 DNA: TGTGCCAGCAATCGACAGGGGCGGTACAATGAGCAGTTCTTC
V gene: TRBV20-1; J gene: TRBJ2-5; D gene: NA; clone size: NA; CDR3 protein: CSASVSGQRYQETQYF; CDR3 DNA: TGCAGTGCTAGCGTCAGTGGACAGCGGTACCAAGAGACCCAGTACTTC
V gene: TRBV7-2; J gene: TRBJ2-7; D gene: TRBD2; clone size: many; CDR3 protein: CASSLAGLAGDPYEQYF; CDR3 DNA: TGTGCCAGCAGCTTAGCTGGACTAGCGGGAGACCCCTACGAGCAGTACTTC
V gene: TRBV2; J gene: TRBJ1-2; D gene: NA; clone size: many; CDR3 protein: CASSVAEGRGYTF; CDR3 DNA: TGTGCCAGCAGTGTGGCGGAGGGTCGGGGCTACACCTTC
V gene: TRBV20-1; J gene: TRBJ1-2; D gene: NA; clone size: many; CDR3 protein: CSASAANLIYGYTF; CDR3 DNA: TGCAGTGCTAGTGCGGCGAACTTGATCTATGGCTACACCTTC
V gene: TRBV12-3/TRBV12-4; J gene: TRBJ1-5; D gene: NA; clone size: many; CDR3 protein: CASSLSGGNQPQHF; CDR3 DNA: TGTGCCAGCAGTCTCTCAGGGGGCAATCAGCCCCAGCATTTT
V gene: TRBV24-1; J gene: TRBJ2-5; D gene: TRBD2; clone size: NA; CDR3 protein: CATSDSGLAGRETQYF; CDR3 DNA: TGTGCCACCAGTGATTCCGGACTAGCGGGACGAGAGACCCAGTACTTC
V gene: TRBV28; J gene: TRBJ2-4; D gene: NA; clone size: many; CDR3 protein: CASSAPTGSAKNIQYF; CDR3 DNA: TGTGCCAGCAGTGCCCCGACCGGGTCGGCCAAAAACATTCAGTACTTC
V gene: TRBV28; J gene: TRBJ1-2; D gene: TRBD1; clone size: NA; CDR3 protein: CASSSTGTGIYGYTF; CDR3 DNA: TGTGCCAGCAGCTCTACCGGGACAGGGATCTATGGCTACACCTTC
V gene: TRBV20-1; J gene: TRBJ1-2; D gene: TRBD1; clone size: many; CDR3 protein: CSARETGGNYGYTF; CDR3 DNA: TGCAGTGCTAGAGAGACAGGGGGCAACTATGGCTACACCTTC
V gene: TRBV6-2/TRBV6-3; J gene: TRBJ2-2; D gene: NA; clone size: NA; CDR3 protein: CASSYRGQIPGELFF; CDR3 DNA: TGTGCCAGCAGTTATCGAGGACAGATTCCGGGGGAGCTGTTTTTT
V gene: TRBV2; J gene: TRBJ2-7; D gene: TRBD2; clone size: many; CDR3 protein: CASSVPTSGPYEQYF; CDR3 DNA: TGTGCCAGCAGTGTCCCGACTAGCGGGCCCTACGAGCAGTACTTC
V gene: TRBV30; J gene: TRBJ1-1; D gene: NA; clone size: many; CDR3 protein: CAWLETGDTEAFF; CDR3 DNA: TGTGCCTGGCTCGAAACGGGGGACACTGAAGCTTTCTTT
V gene: TRBV12-3/TRBV12-4; J gene: TRBJ1-3; D gene: NA; clone size: few; CDR3 protein: CASSNRETAGNTIYF; CDR3 DNA: TGTGCCAGCAGCAACAGGGAAACGGCTGGAAACACCATATATTTT
V gene: TRBV11-2; J gene: TRBJ1-2; D gene: NA; clone size: few; CDR3 protein: CASSPDSNYGCTF; CDR3 DNA: TGTGCCAGCAGTCCGGACAGTAACTATGGCTGCACCTTC
V gene: TRBV6-2/TRBV6-3; J gene: TRBJ2-2; D gene: NA; clone size: many; CDR3 protein: CASSRWWGDRPGELFF; CDR3 DNA: TGTGCCAGCAGCCGCTGGTGGGGCGACCGTCCCGGGGAGCTGTTTTTT
V gene: TRBV25-1; J gene: TRBJ1-6; D gene: TRBD1; clone size: many; CDR3 protein: CASSDRASSPLHF; CDR3 DNA: TGTGCCAGCAGCGACAGGGCATCATCACCCCTCCACTTT
V gene: TRBV15; J gene: TRBJ2-2; D gene: TRBD1; clone size: many; CDR3 protein: CATSPGGVYTGELFF; CDR3 DNA: TGTGCCACCAGCCCAGGGGGTGTCTACACCGGGGAGCTGTTTTTT
V gene: TRBV6-2/TRBV6-3; J gene: TRBJ2-7; D gene: TRBD2; clone size: many; CDR3 protein: CASGLAGFNAYEQYF; CDR3 DNA: TGTGCCAGCGGACTAGCGGGATTTAATGCCTACGAGCAGTACTTC
V gene: TRBV19; J gene: TRBJ1-5; D gene: NA; clone size: NA; CDR3 protein: CANSIGPGDGNQPQHF; CDR3 DNA: TGTGCCAATAGTATAGGACCCGGGGATGGCAATCAGCCCCAGCATTTT
V gene: TRBV28; J gene: TRBJ1-2; D gene: TRBD1; clone size: many; CDR3 protein: CASSLRDRDYGYTF; CDR3 DNA: TGTGCCAGCAGTTTAAGGGACAGGGACTATGGCTACACCTTC
V gene: TRBV4-2; J gene: TRBJ2-7; D gene: TRBD2; clone size: few; CDR3 protein: CASSQITSGSFYEQYF; CDR3 DNA: TGTGCCAGCAGCCAAATTACTAGCGGGAGTTTCTACGAGCAGTACTTC
V gene: TRBV6-2/TRBV6-3; J gene: TRBJ2-2; D gene: NA; clone size: NA; CDR3 protein: CASSVIANTGELFF; CDR3 DNA: TGTGCCAGCAGTGTTATCGCGAACACCGGGGAGCTGTTTTTT
V gene: TRBV6-5; J gene: TRBJ2-7; D gene: TRBD2; clone size: many; CDR3 protein: CASSPPGTSKHEQYF; CDR3 DNA: TGTGCCAGCAGCCCCCCCGGGACTAGTAAGCACGAGCAGTACTTC
V gene: TRBV6-2/TRBV6-3; J gene: TRBJ1-1; D gene: TRBD1; clone size: NA; CDR3 protein: CASSRTGTAHNTEAFF; CDR3 DNA: TGTGCCAGCAGCCGAACCGGGACAGCGCATAACACTGAAGCTTTCTTT
V gene: TRBV7-2; J gene: TRBJ1-1; D gene: NA; clone size: NA; CDR3 protein: CASRPGFRNTEAFF; CDR3 DNA: TGTGCCAGCAGACCCGGGTTTCGGAACACTGAAGCTTTCTTT
V gene: TRBV12-3/TRBV12-4; J gene: TRBJ2-7; D gene: TRBD2; clone size: many; CDR3 protein: CASSIAGYEQYF; CDR3 DNA: TGTGCCAGCAGCATAGCGGGGTACGAGCAGTACTTC
V gene: TRBV20-1; J gene: TRBJ2-7; D gene: TRBD1; clone size: NA; CDR3 protein: CSANSGTGGKAARGEQYF; CDR3 DNA: TGCAGTGCTAACTCCGGGACAGGGGGCAAGGCGGCCCGGGGCGAGCAGTACTTC
V gene: TRBV12-5; J gene: TRBJ2-5; D gene: NA; clone size: many; CDR3 protein: CASGLVLGRSEETQYF; CDR3 DNA: TGTGCTAGTGGTTTGGTACTGGGACGGTCCGAAGAGACCCAGTACTTC
V gene: TRBV2; J gene: TRBJ2-2; D gene: NA; clone size: many; CDR3 protein: CASRGLPFPGGTGELFF; CDR3 DNA: TGTGCCAGCAGAGGGCTCCCATTCCCAGGAGGCACCGGGGAGCTGTTTTTT
V gene: TRBV2; J gene: TRBJ2-2; D gene: NA; clone size: NA; CDR3 protein: CASSEWGVGTGELFF; CDR3 DNA: TGTGCCAGCAGTGAATGGGGCGTTGGCACCGGGGAGCTGTTTTTT
V gene: TRBV6-1; J gene: TRBJ2-7; D gene: TRBD2; clone size: many; CDR3 protein: CASSEIAGIFYEQYF; CDR3 DNA: TGTGCCAGCAGTGAAATAGCGGGGATCTTCTACGAGCAGTACTTC
V gene: TRBV12-3/TRBV12-4; J gene: TRBJ2-7; D gene: TRBD2; clone size: NA; CDR3 protein: CASSPGRAGYEQYF; CDR3 DNA: TGTGCCAGCAGTCCGGGGAGGGCCGGCTACGAGCAGTACTTC
V gene: TRBV12-3/TRBV12-4; J gene: TRBJ2-7; D gene: TRBD2; clone size: few; CDR3 protein: CASNQGLADGEQYF; CDR3 DNA: TGTGCCAGCAACCAGGGACTAGCGGACGGGGAGCAGTACTTC
V gene: TRBV29-1; J gene: TRBJ2-7; D gene: NA; clone size: many; CDR3 protein: CSGVQGGEQYF; CDR3 DNA: TGCAGCGGAGTACAGGGCGGAGAGCAGTACTTC
V gene: TRBV7-2; J gene: TRBJ2-5; D gene: NA; clone size: many; CDR3 protein: CASSEDINQETQYF; CDR3 DNA: TGTGCCAGCAGCGAAGACATAAATCAAGAGACCCAGTACTTC
V gene: TRBV6-5; J gene: TRBJ2-7; D gene: NA; clone size: many; CDR3 protein: CASSYRAPSSYEQYF; CDR3 DNA: TGTGCCAGCAGTTATAGGGCACCGAGCTCCTACGAGCAGTACTTC
V gene: TRBV7-9; J gene: TRBJ1-1; D gene: NA; clone size: many; CDR3 protein: CASSLGNQNTEAFF; CDR3 DNA: TGTGCCAGCAGCTTAGGCAACCAGAACACTGAAGCTTTCTTT
V gene: TRBV27; J gene: TRBJ2-2; D gene: NA; clone size: many; CDR3 protein: CASSWGRQPGELFF; CDR3 DNA: TGTGCCAGCAGCTGGGGCAGGCAGCCCGGGGAGCTGTTTTTT
V gene: TRBV11-2; J gene: TRBJ1-1; D gene: NA; clone size: many; CDR3 protein: CASSTAGGTEAFF; CDR3 DNA: TGTGCCAGCAGCACTGCGGGGGGGACTGAAGCTTTCTTT
V gene: TRBV6-1; J gene: TRBJ1-5; D gene: NA; clone size: many; CDR3 protein: CASSPPEGNQPQHF; CDR3 DNA: TGTGCCAGCAGTCCCCCCGAAGGGAATCAGCCCCAGCATTTT